The entry that follows covers one T cell receptor (beta chain) sequence. The antigen remains unidentified. The length of the CDR3 is 17 residues. CDR1 is LGHDT, CDR2 YNNKEL, per germline (reference sequence). The V segment lost 3 bases and the J segment 1 base; nucleotides outside the gene matches: 10. This specimen belongs to a study of T cell responses to AZD1222 COVID-19 vaccine. Study-level points and caveats: Donors were chiefly white British, with a greater number of females, and clonal diversity was perhaps underestimated.

Only in-frame clones appear in the TCRdb table, and some are missing; sequencing was by immunoSEQ multiplex PCR. The profile shows tens of thousands of clones, roughly 87% of them singletons. The TCR sequence derives from an adult who received the AZD1222 COVID-19 vaccine. J is TRBJ2-3 and V is TRBV3-1 (or the pseudogene TRBV3-2); 7 bases fit TRBD2. This material consisted of peripheral blood, taken 28 days after the second AZD1222 dose. In DNA, the CDR3 is TGTGCCAGCAGCCACACGGGGGAGGGAGGGGGCACAGATACGCAGTATTTT. Amino acid sequence: CASSHTGEGGGTDTQYF.